This TCR beta chain was found in a study of cytomegalovirus exposure and HLA in healthy donors. Study-level results: Analysis was performed later, and it showed HLA-associated TCR beta chains to be more clonally expanded than equally common others. While the bulk of TCR sequences proved rare, some public TCRs turned up in many donors.

Germline CDR1 SNHLY, CDR2 FYNNEI. The CDR3 is 18 amino acids. V dropped 0 bases and J dropped 4; count of bases not matched to a gene: 11. Both 60 Vbeta primers and 13 Jbeta primers went into the PCR. The table came from immunoSEQ multiplex PCR; TCRdb's copy has only in-frame clones and leaves some out. The table has 120,000 to 150,000 clones, around 77% seen once. Note on this clone: As yet, its antigen is unknown.

The TCR comes from a middle-aged woman in good health and CMV-seropositive. This chain joins TRBV2 and TRBJ1-2; 10 positions agree with TRBD1. Sequencing was performed on PBMCs. The CDR3 protein is CASSEAPGGQGWSYGYTF. CDR3 in DNA: TGTGCCAGCAGTGAAGCGCCGGGGGGACAGGGGTGGTCCTATGGCTACACCTTC.